The clone carrying this T cell receptor (beta chain) was seen at least ten times. Using a J-beta primer mix together with a sample-barcoded 5' primer, a second PCR was run for roughly 7 to 12 cycles. MiXCR, applied by TCRdb to the 5' RACE reads, yields one record per CDR3 protein. The sample records about 1.6 million distinct CDR3 sequences, about 31% being singletons. This sample is part of a study of blood T cells in healthy people across ages. The V end lost 5 bases, the J end lost 0 bases, and 14 bases lay between the germline ends. There are 14 residues in the CDR3. The germline CDR1 and CDR2 sequences are SQVTM and ANQGSEA.

This chain links TRBV29-1 with TRBJ2-7; possible D gene TRBD2, 6 bases. The sequencing input was blood. The source is a woman in her 30s in good health. The CDR3 loop reads CSVYTGVSSYEQYF. The CDR3 nucleotides read TGCAGCGTTTATACGGGGGTGTCCTCCTACGAGCAGTACTTC.